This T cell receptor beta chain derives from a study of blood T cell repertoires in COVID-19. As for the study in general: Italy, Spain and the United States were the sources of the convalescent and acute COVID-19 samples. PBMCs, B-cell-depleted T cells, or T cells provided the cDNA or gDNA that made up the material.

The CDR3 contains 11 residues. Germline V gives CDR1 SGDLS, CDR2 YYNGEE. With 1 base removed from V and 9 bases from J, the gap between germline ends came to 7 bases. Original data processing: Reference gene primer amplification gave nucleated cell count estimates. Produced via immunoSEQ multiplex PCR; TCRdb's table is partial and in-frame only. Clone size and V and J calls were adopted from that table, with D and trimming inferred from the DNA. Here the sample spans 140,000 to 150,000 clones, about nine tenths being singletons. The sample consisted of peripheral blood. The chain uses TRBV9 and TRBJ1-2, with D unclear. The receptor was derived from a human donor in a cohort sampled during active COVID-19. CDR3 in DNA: TGTGCCAGCAGCGTAATTGGCCGCTACACCTTC. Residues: CASSVIGRYTF.